This T cell receptor beta chain was recorded in a study of T cells in Graves' hyperthyroidism and ophthalmopathy. Whole-study context: Staff took peripheral blood when the initial diagnosis was made, before any treatment began.

Study findings and constraints: Most clonotypes expanded in the thyroid (above 0.001) were also present in blood. Median prediction lead before ophthalmopathy onset was about 6.5 months with the model.

V dropped 3 bases and J dropped 4 bases, with 12 bases sitting between them. Germline lookup yields CDR1 SGHNT and CDR2 YYREEE (reference sequence). The CDR3 has 14 amino acids. This clonotype was found a few times. Its antigen is not known. Amplification of TCR beta CDR3 regions was performed using RNA transcripts as template. Researchers ran a first-round RT-PCR on the TCR CDR3 using the HTBI primer set. Each CDR3 protein is one row after TCRdb ran MiXCR on the multiplex PCR reads. The sample consists of around 350,000 distinct CDR3 sequences, about 25% of them appearing once. The TCR was taken from a man aged 45 to 65 with Graves' hyperthyroidism. The sequenced sample consisted of blood. The V call is TRBV5-4, the J call TRBJ2-3; D unresolved. The CDR3 sequence: CASSYPYIPDTQYF. CDR3 sequence (DNA): TGTGCCAGCAGCTACCCCTACATCCCAGATACGCAGTATTTT.